The following is a TCR beta chain sequence with its context. PCR primers comprised 60 Vbeta and 13 Jbeta primers. TCRdb's copy holds only in-frame clones and misses some; the assay was immunoSEQ multiplex PCR. The sample consists of about 140,000 clones, approximately 80% of them appearing once. The junction had 8 bases not matched to a gene; V was cut back by 7 bases and J by 3 bases. Germline CDR1 reads MNHNS; CDR2 reads SASEGT. The CDR3 has 15 amino acids. This sample stems from a study of cytomegalovirus exposure and HLA in healthy donors. As for the study in general: HLA-typed donors were the source of 80 million to 90 million unique TCRs, which an early data release held.

The origin of this receptor is a woman aged 40 to 55 in good health and CMV-seronegative. Material for sequencing was PBMCs. The chain is built from TRBV6-1 and TRBJ1-4; 7 bases line up with TRBD1. CDR3 coding DNA: TGTGCCAGCAAGACCACAGGGGCCCCTAATGAAAAACTGTTTTTT. This gives the protein CASKTTGAPNEKLFF.